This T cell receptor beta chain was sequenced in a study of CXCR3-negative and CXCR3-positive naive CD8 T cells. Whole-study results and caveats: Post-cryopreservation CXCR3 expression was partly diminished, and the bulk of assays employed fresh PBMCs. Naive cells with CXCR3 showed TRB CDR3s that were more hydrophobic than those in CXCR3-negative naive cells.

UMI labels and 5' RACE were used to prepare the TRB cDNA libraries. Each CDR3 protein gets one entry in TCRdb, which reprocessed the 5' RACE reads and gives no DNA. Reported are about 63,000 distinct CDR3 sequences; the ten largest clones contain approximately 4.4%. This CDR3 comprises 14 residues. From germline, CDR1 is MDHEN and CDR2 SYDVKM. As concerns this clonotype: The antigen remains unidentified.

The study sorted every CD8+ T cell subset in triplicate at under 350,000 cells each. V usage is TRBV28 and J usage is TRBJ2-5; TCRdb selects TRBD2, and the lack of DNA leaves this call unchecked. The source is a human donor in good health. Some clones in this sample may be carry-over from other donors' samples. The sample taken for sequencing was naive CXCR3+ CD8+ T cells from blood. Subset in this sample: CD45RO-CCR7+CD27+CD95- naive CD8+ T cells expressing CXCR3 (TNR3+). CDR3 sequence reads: CASSLRGSGETQYF. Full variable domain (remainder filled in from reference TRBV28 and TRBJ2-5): DVKVTQSSRYLVKRTGEKVFLECVQDMDHENMFWYRQDPGLGLRLIYFSYDVKMKEKGDIPEGYSVSREKKERFSLILESASTNQTSMYLCASSLRGSGETQYFGPGTRLLVL.